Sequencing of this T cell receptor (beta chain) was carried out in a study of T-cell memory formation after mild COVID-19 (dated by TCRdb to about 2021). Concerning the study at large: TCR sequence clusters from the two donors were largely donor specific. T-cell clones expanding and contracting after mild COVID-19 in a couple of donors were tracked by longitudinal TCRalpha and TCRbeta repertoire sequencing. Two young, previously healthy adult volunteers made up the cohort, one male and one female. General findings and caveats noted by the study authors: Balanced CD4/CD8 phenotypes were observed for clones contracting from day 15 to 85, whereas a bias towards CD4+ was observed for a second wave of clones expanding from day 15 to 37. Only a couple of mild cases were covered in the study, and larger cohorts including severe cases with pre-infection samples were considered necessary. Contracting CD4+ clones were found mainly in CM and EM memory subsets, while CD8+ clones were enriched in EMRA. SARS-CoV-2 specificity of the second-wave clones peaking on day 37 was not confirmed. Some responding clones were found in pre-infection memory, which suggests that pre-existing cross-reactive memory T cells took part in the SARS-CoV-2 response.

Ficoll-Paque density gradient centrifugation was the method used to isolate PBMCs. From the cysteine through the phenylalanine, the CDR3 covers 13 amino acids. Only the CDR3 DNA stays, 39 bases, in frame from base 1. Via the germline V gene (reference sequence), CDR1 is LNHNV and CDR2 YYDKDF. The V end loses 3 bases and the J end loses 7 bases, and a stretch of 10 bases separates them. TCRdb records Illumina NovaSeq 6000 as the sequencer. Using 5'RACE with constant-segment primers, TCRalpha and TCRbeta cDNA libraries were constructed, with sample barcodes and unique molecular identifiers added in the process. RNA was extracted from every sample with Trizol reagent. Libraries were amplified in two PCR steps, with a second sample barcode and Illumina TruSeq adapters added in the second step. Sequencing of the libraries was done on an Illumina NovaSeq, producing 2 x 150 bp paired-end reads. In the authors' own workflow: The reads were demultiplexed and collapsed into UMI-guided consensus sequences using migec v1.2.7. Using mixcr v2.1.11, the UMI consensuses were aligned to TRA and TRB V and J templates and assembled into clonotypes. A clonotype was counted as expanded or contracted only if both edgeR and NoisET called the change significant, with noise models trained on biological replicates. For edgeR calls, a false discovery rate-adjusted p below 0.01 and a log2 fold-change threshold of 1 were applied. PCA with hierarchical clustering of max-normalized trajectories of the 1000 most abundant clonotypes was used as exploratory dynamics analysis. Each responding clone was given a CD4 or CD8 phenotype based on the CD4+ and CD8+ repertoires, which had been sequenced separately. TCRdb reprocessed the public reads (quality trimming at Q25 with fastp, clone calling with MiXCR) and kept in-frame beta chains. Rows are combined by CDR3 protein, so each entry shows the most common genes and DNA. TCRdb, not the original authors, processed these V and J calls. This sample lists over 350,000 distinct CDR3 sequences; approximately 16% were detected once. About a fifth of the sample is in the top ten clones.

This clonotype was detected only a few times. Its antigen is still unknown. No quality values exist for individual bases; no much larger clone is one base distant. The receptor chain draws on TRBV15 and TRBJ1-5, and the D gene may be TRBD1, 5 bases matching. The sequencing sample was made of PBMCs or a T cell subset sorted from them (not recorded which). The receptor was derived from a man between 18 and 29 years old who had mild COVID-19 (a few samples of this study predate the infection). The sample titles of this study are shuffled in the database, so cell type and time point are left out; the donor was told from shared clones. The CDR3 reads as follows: CATSSYWGQPQHF. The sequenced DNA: TGTGCCACCAGCAGCTACTGGGGCCAGCCCCAGCATTTT.